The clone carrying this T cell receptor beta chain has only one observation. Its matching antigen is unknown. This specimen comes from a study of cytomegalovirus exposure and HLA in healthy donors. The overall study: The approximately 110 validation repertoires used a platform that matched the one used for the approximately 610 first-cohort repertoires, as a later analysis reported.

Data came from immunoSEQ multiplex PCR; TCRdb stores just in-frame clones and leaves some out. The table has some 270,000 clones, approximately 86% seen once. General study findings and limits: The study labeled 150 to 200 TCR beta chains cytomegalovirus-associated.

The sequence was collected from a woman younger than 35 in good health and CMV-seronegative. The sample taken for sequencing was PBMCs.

CDR3 sequence reads: CASSSRGQIGQPQHF. CDR3 bases: TGTGCCAGCAGTTCCCGGGGACAGATAGGTCAGCCCCAGCATTTT. The chain combines TRBV28 with TRBJ1-5, with TRBD1 matching 7 bases. CDR3 size: 15 residues. Germline CDR1 and CDR2: MDHEN and SYDVKM. The trim removed 4 bases at V and 6 bases at J, leaving 9 bases unmatched. Full variable domain (rest looked up from reference TRBV28 and TRBJ1-5): DVKVTQSSRYLVKRTGEKVFLECVQDMDHENMFWYRQDPGLGLRLIYFSYDVKMKEKGDIPEGYSVSREKKERFSLILESASTNQTSMYLCASSSRGQIGQPQHFGDGTRLSIL.